The present TCR beta chain was sequenced within a study of T cells in Graves' hyperthyroidism and ophthalmopathy. Across the whole study: At initial diagnosis, before any treatment had begun, peripheral blood was obtained.

Findings of the study overall: Blood also carried most thyroid clonotypes expanded above 0.001.

This clonotype has ten or more counts. No antigen is known for it. The TCR beta CDR3 regions underwent amplification using RNA transcripts as the source. HTBI primers were the set used in a first-round RT-PCR of the TCR CDR3. MiXCR was run by TCRdb on the multiplex PCR reads, yielding one entry per CDR3 protein. This table has roughly 580,000 distinct CDR3 sequences, about 15% appearing once. This clonotype was sampled from a woman in her 30s with Graves' hyperthyroidism that later progressed to Graves' ophthalmopathy. Sequencing was performed on blood.

CDR3 nucleotide sequence: TGTGCCAGCGGACCAGGTTGGAATGAGCAGTTCTTC. It codes for CASGPGWNEQFF. This chain joins TRBV11-2 and TRBJ2-1; D not certain. Germline CDR1 is SGHAT and CDR2 is FQNNGV. The CDR3 totals 12 residues. Trimming took 8 bases from V and 7 from J, leaving 12 bases between them.